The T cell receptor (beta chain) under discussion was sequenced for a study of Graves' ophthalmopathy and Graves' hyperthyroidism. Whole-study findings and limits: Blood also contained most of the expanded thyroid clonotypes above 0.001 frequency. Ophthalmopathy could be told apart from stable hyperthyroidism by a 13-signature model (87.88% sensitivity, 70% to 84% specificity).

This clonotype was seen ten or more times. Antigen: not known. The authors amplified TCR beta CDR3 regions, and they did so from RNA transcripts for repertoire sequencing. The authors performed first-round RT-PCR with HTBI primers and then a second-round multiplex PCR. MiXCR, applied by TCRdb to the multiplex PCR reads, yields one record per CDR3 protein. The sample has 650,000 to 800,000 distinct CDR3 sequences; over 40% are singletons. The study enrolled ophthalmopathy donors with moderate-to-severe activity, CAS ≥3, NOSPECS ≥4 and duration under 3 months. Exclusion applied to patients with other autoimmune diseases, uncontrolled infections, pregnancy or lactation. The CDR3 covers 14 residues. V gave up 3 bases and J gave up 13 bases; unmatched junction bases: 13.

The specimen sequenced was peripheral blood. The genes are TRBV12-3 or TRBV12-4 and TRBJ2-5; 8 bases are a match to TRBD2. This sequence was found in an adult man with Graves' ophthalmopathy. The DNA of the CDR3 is TGTGCCAGCAGTTTTTCGAGCGGGAGAGCCGTAGGGTACTTC. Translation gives CASSFSSGRAVGYF.